The clone carrying this TCR beta chain has at least ten counts. Looked up from germline, CDR1 is MDHEN and CDR2 is SYDVKM. Between the trimmed V and J ends, which lost 6 bases and 7 bases, there was a span of 10 bases. There are 12 residues in the CDR3. Indicated time point: newly diagnosed GD, antithyroid drugs for less than 3 months. Researchers made the TCR library from RNA that was extracted from PBMCs. This entry belongs to a study of regulatory T cells in long-lasting Graves disease. Assembly of TCR beta libraries relied on iRepertoire HTBI primers together with Arm-PCR of CDR3 regions. Via MiXCR, TCRdb re-called the multiplex PCR reads, giving one row per CDR3 protein. The sample includes approximately 490,000 distinct CDR3 sequences, around 15% seen only once; the top ten take 12%. These sequences were also reported in another study, on T cells in Graves' hyperthyroidism and ophthalmopathy. That investigation notes: A set of HTBI primers served as the primers for a first-round RT-PCR of the TCR CDR3.

The genes are TRBV28 and TRBJ1-5; D remains unclear. The sequences come from peripheral blood mononuclear cells (PBMCs), collected at new diagnosis, from a patient treated with antithyroid drugs. The receptor's source is a man between 40 and 49 years old with Graves disease. The CDR3 is CASRPPGQPQHF. As DNA, the CDR3 is TGTGCCAGCAGGCCCCCGGGCCAGCCCCAGCATTTT.